Listed here are 26 T cell receptor beta chains from one sample, sequenced in a study of blood T cell repertoires in COVID-19. Repertoires were generated with immunoSEQ multiplex PCR, while TCRdb's copy carries only in-frame clones and drops some. Of 300,000 or so clones listed, approximately 90% were seen once; the top ten hold roughly 3.9%. The sample was peripheral blood. The receptors here all came from a woman between 35 and 50 years old with acute or convalescent COVID-19.

V usage is TRBV6-1 and J usage is TRBJ2-4; 12 bases line up with TRBD2. V gave up 4 bases and J gave up 3 bases; unmatched junction bases: 4. The germline gives CDR1 MNHNS, CDR2 SASEGT. The CDR3 totals 16 residues. The CDR3 nucleotides are TGTGCCAGCAGTGCCGGACTAGCGGGGAACAAAAACATTCAGTACTTC. Translating gives CASSAGLAGNKNIQYF.

V gene TRBV2 combines with J gene TRBJ2-3; 9 nucleotides line up with TRBD2. The ends lost 9 bases at V and 0 bases at J; junction bases unmatched: 4. CDR3 size: 14 residues. Germline V gene lookup returns CDR1 SNHLY and CDR2 FYNNEI. CDR3 protein: CARERGASTDTQYF. The CDR3 bases are TGTGCCAGGGAGCGGGGGGCTAGCACAGATACGCAGTATTTT.

The chain links TRBV18 to TRBJ1-2; no firm D call. Deletions cut 2 bases from V and 0 bases from J, with 7 bases between. There are 14 residues in the CDR3. Per the germline V gene, CDR1 is KGHSH and CDR2 is LQKENI. CDR3 DNA sequence: TGTGCCAGCTCACCAGGGAGGACTAACTATGGCTACACCTTC. As protein: CASSPGRTNYGYTF.

The chain recombines TRBV19 with TRBJ2-5; D remains ambiguous. Germline CDR1 is LNHDA and CDR2 is SQIVND (reference sequence). V lost 5 bases and J 0 bases, leaving 10 bases between the germline ends. The CDR3 sequence is 14 residues long. CDR3 amino acids: CASSPRGYQETQYF. The CDR3 DNA reads TGTGCCAGTAGTCCCCGAGGCTACCAAGAGACCCAGTACTTC.

V is TRBV2 and J is TRBJ1-3; D unresolved. Trimming removed 7 bases from V and 0 bases from J, with 13 bases in between. The CDR3 contains 15 residues. The germline V gene has CDR1 SNHLY and CDR2 FYNNEI. CDR3 coding DNA: TGTGCCAGCACGACGTGGGCGGGCTCTGGAAACACCATATATTTT. Its protein product is CASTTWAGSGNTIYF.

The chain combines TRBV6-5 with TRBJ1-1; 8 bases map to TRBD1. This CDR3 comprises 14 residues. Germline V gene data show CDR1 as MNHEY and CDR2 as SVGAGI. Trimming cost V 6 bases and J 0 bases; bases outside gene matches: 3. CDR3 sequence reads: CASSRGQVNTEAFF. The CDR3 region has the DNA TGTGCCAGCAGCCGGGGACAGGTGAACACTGAAGCTTTCTTT.

V and J are TRBV6-4 and TRBJ1-6; the match to TRBD1 covers 7 bases. The CDR3 is made up of 13 amino acids. Germline V gives CDR1 MRHNA, CDR2 SNTAGT. The J segment lost 7 bases and the V segment lost 8 bases, leaving 5 bases of the junction unmatched. The CDR3 coding sequence is TGTGCCAGCTCGGGGGACAGCAATTCACCCCTCCACTTT. It codes for CASSGDSNSPLHF.

This clone was seen more than once but under ten times. The V gene is TRBV6-5, the J gene TRBJ1-1, with 7 bases that match TRBD1. Germline V gene data show CDR1 as MNHEY and CDR2 as SVGAGI. V dropped 6 bases and J dropped 4; count of bases not matched to a gene: 8. The CDR3 is 14 amino acids. This CDR3 reads CASRARQGTTEAFF. The CDR3 DNA reads TGTGCCAGCAGGGCTCGACAGGGTACCACTGAAGCTTTCTTT.

The chain couples TRBV9 to TRBJ2-5, with D unclear. Trimming removed 4 bases at V and 0 bases at J, with 10 bases between. The CDR3 spans 14 residues. Per the germline V gene, CDR1 is SGDLS and CDR2 is YYNGEE. The CDR3 spells CASSPDLYQETQYF. CDR3 nucleotide sequence: TGTGCCAGCAGCCCCGACTTGTACCAAGAGACCCAGTACTTC.

This clone has a single count. The rearrangement links TRBV28 to TRBJ1-2; possible D gene TRBD1, 5 bases. The germline V and J ends were trimmed by 11 bases and 1 base, with 11 bases remaining between them. CDR1 MDHEN and CDR2 SYDVKM come from the germline V gene. The CDR3 is made up of 12 amino acids. The CDR3 here is CALGGVNYGYTF. The CDR3, as DNA: TGTGCCCTCGGGGGGGTTAACTATGGCTACACCTTC.

This clone showed up just a few times. The chain has TRBV5-1 and TRBJ2-2; 10 nucleotides align to TRBD1. J was trimmed by 4 bases and V by 4 bases; bases with no gene match: 7. Germline CDR1 is SGHRS and CDR2 is YFSETQ. This CDR3 region has 16 residues. CDR3 in DNA: TGCGCCAGCAGCCAACGGACAGGGGGTAGCACCGGGGAGCTGTTTTTT. Translating gives CASSQRTGGSTGELFF.

The chain recombines TRBV6-5 with TRBJ2-7, with D perhaps matching TRBD1 (6 bases). The CDR3 loop spans 15 amino acids. Germline CDR1 MNHEY, CDR2 SVGAGI. V shed 4 bases and J shed 3 bases, with 16 bases lying between them. CDR3 sequence: CASSLDRNRLYEQYV. In DNA, the CDR3 is TGTGCCAGCAGTTTAGACAGGAATCGGCTCTACGAGCAGTACGTC.

V is TRBV5-8 and J is TRBJ1-2, with D maybe TRBD1 (5 bases). Trimming took off 3 bases at V and 5 bases at J, with 20 bases between the two ends. The CDR3 sequence is 16 residues long. Germline loops: CDR1 SGHTS, CDR2 YDEGEE. This CDR3 is CASSYADMWGDYGYTF. CDR3 DNA sequence: TGTGCCAGCAGCTACGCCGATATGTGGGGGGATTATGGCTACACCTTC.

This clone was counted a few times. The genes are TRBV18 and TRBJ1-2, with 7 bases aligning to TRBD1. There are 16 residues in the CDR3. Germline lookup yields CDR1 KGHSH and CDR2 LQKENI. Trimming removed 6 bases from V and 0 bases from J; junction bases left unmatched: 10. The CDR3 sequence: CASSPRTGEANYGYTF. CDR3 DNA: TGTGCCAGCTCTCCCCGTACAGGGGAGGCTAACTATGGCTACACCTTC.

The chain couples TRBV7-2 to TRBJ1-1, with 10 bases lining up with TRBD1. The junction had 3 bases not matched to a gene; V was cut back by 4 bases and J by 1 base. The length of the CDR3 is 15 residues. The germline CDR1 and CDR2 sequences are SGHTA and FQGNSA. CDR3 nucleotide sequence: TGTGCCAGCAGCTCGTGGACAGGGGGGAACACTGAAGCTTTCTTT. Encoded protein: CASSSWTGGNTEAFF.

V gene TRBV15 combines with J gene TRBJ1-1; TRBD1 agrees at 7 bases. CDR1 is LNHNV, CDR2 YYDKDF, per germline (reference sequence). This CDR3 is built from 12 residues. The trim removed 2 bases at V and 8 bases at J, leaving 2 bases unmatched. The CDR3 DNA reads as TGTGCCACCAGCAGATCGGACAGGGAAGCTTTCTTT. It encodes CATSRSDREAFF.

This rearrangement joins TRBV7-9 to TRBJ1-1; weak D call: TRBD1 (6 bases). This CDR3 has 13 residues. Germline-derived CDR1 and CDR2 are SEHNR and FQNEAQ (reference sequence). Trimming removed 5 bases at V and 4 bases at J, with 11 bases between. The CDR3 DNA reads TGTGCCAGCAGCCGACAGGCGAGCACTGAAGCTTTCTTT. Its translation: CASSRQASTEAFF.

J is TRBJ1-1 and V is TRBV9, with a weak D call TRBD1 (6 bases). The CDR3 covers 13 residues. CDR1 is SGDLS and CDR2 is YYNGEE in the germline V gene. V was shortened by 3 bases and J by 11 bases, with 17 bases between the two germline ends. The DNA for the CDR3 is TGTGCCAGCAGCGCATCAACAGGGAGGGATGCTTTCTTT. Its translation is CASSASTGRDAFF. The complete variable domain, with remaining parts taken from reference TRBV9 and TRBJ1-1, reads DSGVTQTPKHLITATGQRVTLRCSPRSGDLSVYWYQQSLDQGLQFLIQYYNGEERAKGNILERFSAQQFPDLHSELNLSSLELGDSALYFCASSASTGRDAFFGQGTRLTVV.

This clone has only one observation. CDR3 protein: CASRRPGQGATDTQYF. In nucleotides, the CDR3 is TGTGCCAGCAGGCGACCGGGACAGGGGGCCACAGATACGCAGTATTTT. The rearrangement links TRBV11-2 to TRBJ2-3, with 12 bases lining up with TRBD1. The CDR3 runs 16 residues. The germline V gene encodes CDR1 SGHAT and CDR2 FQNNGV. V trimming: 6 bases; J trimming: 2 bases; junction bases outside the gene matches: 6.

This clone was observed a single time. This rearrangement joins TRBV18 to TRBJ1-1, with TRBD1 identical over 9 bases. From germline, CDR1 is KGHSH and CDR2 LQKENI. V shed 5 bases and J 0 bases; nucleotides not matched to a gene: 4. This CDR3 is 15 amino acids long. The CDR3 loop reads CASSRRTGVNTEAFF. DNA of the CDR3: TGTGCCAGCTCAAGGCGGACAGGGGTGAACACTGAAGCTTTCTTT.

The J gene is TRBJ2-6, the V gene TRBV6-4; D perhaps matches TRBD1 (6 bases). The germline V gene has CDR1 MRHNA and CDR2 SNTAGT. The CDR3 extends over 14 amino acids. V gave up 11 bases and J gave up 2 bases, with 13 bases separating them. This chain's CDR3 is CASARDTGANVLTF. CDR3 nucleotides: TGTGCCTCGGCCCGGGACACTGGGGCCAACGTCCTGACTTTC.

This clone was seen only a few times. The J gene is TRBJ1-6, the V gene TRBV10-2; 8 bases map to TRBD1. The V and J ends lost 6 bases and 9 bases, in that order; junction bases with no gene match: 4. Germline values: CDR1 WSHSY, CDR2 SAAADI. CDR3 length: 13 residues. The CDR3 region has the DNA TGCGCCAGCAGGACAGGGGACGTTTCACCCCTCCACTTT. This translates into CASRTGDVSPLHF.

V and J are TRBV5-1 and TRBJ1-1; 9 bases line up with TRBD1. The germline V gene has CDR1 SGHRS and CDR2 YFSETQ. V lost 4 bases, J lost 5 bases, and 18 bases stayed unmatched. The CDR3 is 18 residues long. In DNA form, the CDR3 reads TGCGCCAGCAGCCCTCCACCGGACAGGGGAATTAGAAAGACTGAAGCTTTCTTT. As protein: CASSPPPDRGIRKTEAFF.

The gene calls are TRBV2 and TRBJ1-3; a weak D match, TRBD1 (5 bases). The germline V and J ends were trimmed by 6 bases and 0 bases, with 12 bases remaining between them. The CDR3 runs to 15 residues. Germline CDR1 SNHLY, CDR2 FYNNEI. CDR3 region: CASREQAYSGNTIYF. The CDR3 region has the DNA TGTGCCAGCAGGGAACAGGCCTACTCTGGAAACACCATATATTTT. Filled out from reference TRBV2 and TRBJ1-3, the complete variable domain reads EPEVTQTPSHQVTQMGQEVILRCVPISNHLYFYWYRQILGQKVEFLVSFYNNEISEKSEIFDDQFSVERPDGSNFTLKIRSTKLEDSAMYFCASREQAYSGNTIYFGEGSWLTVV.

The rearrangement links TRBV5-1 to TRBJ1-2; 8 nucleotides align to TRBD1. CDR1 and CDR2 from the germline V gene are SGHRS and YFSETQ. This CDR3 has 16 amino acids. V shed 3 bases and J 3 bases; nucleotides not matched to a gene: 10. CDR3 in amino acids: CASSWGKPGGDYGYTF. As DNA, the CDR3 is TGCGCCAGCAGCTGGGGGAAACCAGGGGGCGACTATGGCTACACCTTC.

CDR3 DNA: TGCGCCAGCAGCCCTGTAATGAGTTTTGATGAGCAGTTCTTC. Residues: CASSPVMSFDEQFF. V usage is TRBV5-1 and J usage is TRBJ2-1, with D unclear. Germline V gives CDR1 SGHRS, CDR2 YFSETQ. V shed 4 bases and J shed 8 bases, with 16 bases lying between them. CDR3 length: 14 residues.